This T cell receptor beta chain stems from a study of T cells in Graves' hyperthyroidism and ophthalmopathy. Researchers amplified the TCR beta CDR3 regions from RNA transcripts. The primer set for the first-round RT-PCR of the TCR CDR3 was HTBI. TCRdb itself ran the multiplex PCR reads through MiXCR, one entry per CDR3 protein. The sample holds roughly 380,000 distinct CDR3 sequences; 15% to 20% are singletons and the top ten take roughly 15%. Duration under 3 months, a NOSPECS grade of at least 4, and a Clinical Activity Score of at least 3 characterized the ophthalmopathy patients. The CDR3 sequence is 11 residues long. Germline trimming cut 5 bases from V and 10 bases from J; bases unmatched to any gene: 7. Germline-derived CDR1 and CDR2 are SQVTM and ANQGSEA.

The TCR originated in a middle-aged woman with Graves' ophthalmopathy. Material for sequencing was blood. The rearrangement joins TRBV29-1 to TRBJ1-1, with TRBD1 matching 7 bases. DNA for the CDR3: TGCAGCGTTTCCGACAGGGCAGTAGCTTTCTTT. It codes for CSVSDRAVAFF.